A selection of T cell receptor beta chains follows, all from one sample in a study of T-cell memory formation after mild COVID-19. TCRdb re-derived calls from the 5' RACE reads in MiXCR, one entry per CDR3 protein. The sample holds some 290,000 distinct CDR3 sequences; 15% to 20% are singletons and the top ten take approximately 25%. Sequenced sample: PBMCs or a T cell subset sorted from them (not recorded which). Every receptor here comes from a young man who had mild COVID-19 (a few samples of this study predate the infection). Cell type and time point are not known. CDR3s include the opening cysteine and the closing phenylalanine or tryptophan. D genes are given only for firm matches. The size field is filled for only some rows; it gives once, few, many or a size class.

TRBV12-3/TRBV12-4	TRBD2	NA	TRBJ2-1	TGTGCCAGCATAACTAGCGGTAATGAGCAGTTCTTC	CASITSGNEQFF
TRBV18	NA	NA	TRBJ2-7	TGTGCCAGCTCACCCCCCGGCAGGCACTTGGAGCAGTACTTC	CASSPPGRHLEQYF
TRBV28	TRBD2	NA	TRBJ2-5	TGTGCCAGCAGCCCCGGGGGTAGCGGGGGGCAGGGGGCCCAGTACTTC	CASSPGGSGGQGAQYF
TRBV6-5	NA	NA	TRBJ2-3	TGTGCCAGCAGTTACTCGGACGGCACAGATACGCAGTATTTT	CASSYSDGTDTQYF
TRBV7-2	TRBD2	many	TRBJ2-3	TGTGCCAGCAGCTCCGGGACTATTAGCACAGATACGCAGTATTTT	CASSSGTISTDTQYF
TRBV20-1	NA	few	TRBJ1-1	TGCAGTGCGCCCGGGGCGGGGAAGACCACTGAAGCTTTCTTT	CSAPGAGKTTEAFF
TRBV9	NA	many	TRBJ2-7	TGTGCCAGCAGCGTAGGGCCAGCACAGAGGGTCGAAGAGCAGTACTTC	CASSVGPAQRVEEQYF
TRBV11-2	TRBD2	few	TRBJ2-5	TGTGCCAGCAGAACCGGGGGGGGGAAGACCCAGTACTTC	CASRTGGGKTQYF
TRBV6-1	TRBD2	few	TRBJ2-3	TGTGCCAGCAAGGCCCAGCGGGGTAGGAGAGATACGCAGTATTTT	CASKAQRGRRDTQYF
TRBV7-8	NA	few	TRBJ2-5	TGTGCCAGCAGCTTAAAAGGTGTTCGGGAGACCCAGTACTTC	CASSLKGVRETQYF
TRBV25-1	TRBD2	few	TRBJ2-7	TGTGCCAGCAGTGATACCCTAGCGGTCCTCTACGAGCAGTACTTC	CASSDTLAVLYEQYF
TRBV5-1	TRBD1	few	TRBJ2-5	TGCGCCAGCAGGATTTTAGGACAGGGGGCAGAGACCCAGTACTTC	CASRILGQGAETQYF
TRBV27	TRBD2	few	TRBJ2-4	TGTGCCAGCAGTTTATCTGGGACTAGCAGAAACATTCAGTACTTC	CASSLSGTSRNIQYF
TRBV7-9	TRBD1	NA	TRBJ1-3	TGTGCCAGCAGCTCGCAGGGGACAGTCTCTGGAAACACCATATATTTT	CASSSQGTVSGNTIYF
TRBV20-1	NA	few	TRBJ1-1	TGCAGTGCCTCCAGCTACGAAGCTTTCTTT	CSASSYEAFF
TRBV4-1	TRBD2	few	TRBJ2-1	TGCGCCAGCAGCCAAGATGGGGAGGGGAATGAGCAGTTCTTC	CASSQDGEGNEQFF